The 8 T cell receptor beta chains reported below all come from one sample, sequenced in a study of beta chain features in type 1 diabetes. Points from the study as a whole: Across all four CD4+ subsets, people with type 1 diabetes showed modestly shorter TCRB CDR3s.

Their recognized antigens are unknown. Investigators reverse transcribed all isolated RNA, so they sequenced expressed TCRB transcripts. Profiling relied on immunoSEQ multiplex PCR, and the TCRdb table lists in-frame clones only, not all of them. The data contain hundreds of thousands of clones, more than 12% of them singletons. Sequenced sample: naive CD4+ T cells from blood. These TCRs come from a man aged 18 to 29 with type 1 diabetes.

The rearrangement uses TRBV2 and TRBJ2-7; D unresolved. Trimming took off 4 bases at V and 6 bases at J, with 10 bases between the two ends. The CDR3 sequence is 12 residues long. In germline, CDR1 is SNHLY, CDR2 FYNNEI. CDR3 loop: CASSVFLGEQYF. CDR3 DNA: TGTGCCAGCAGTGTTTTCCTCGGCGAGCAGTACTTC.

V is TRBV10-3 and J is TRBJ2-1; TRBD1 might be the D (8 bases). CDR3 length: 14 residues. V lost 0 bases and J lost 9, with 12 bases in between. Per germline, CDR1 ENHRY and CDR2 SYGVKD. The CDR3 sequence: CAISESNRGGEQFF. The CDR3 DNA reads TGTGCCATCAGTGAGTCGAACAGGGGGGGTGAGCAGTTCTTC.

The chain recombines TRBV5-1 with TRBJ2-5, with 7 bases identical to TRBD1. Germline lookup yields CDR1 SGHRS and CDR2 YFSETQ. The length of the CDR3 is 16 residues. The V segment lost 5 bases and the J segment 3 bases; nucleotides outside the gene matches: 13. The CDR3, as DNA: TGCGCCAGCAGTCGTCTGTCCAGGCAGGGGGAAGAGACCCAGTACTTC. This translates into CASSRLSRQGEETQYF. The full variable domain, rest sourced from reference TRBV5-1 and TRBJ2-5, is KAGVTQTPRYLIKTRGQQVTLSCSPISGHRSVSWYQQTPGQGLQFLFEYFSETQRNKGNFPGRFSGRQFSNSRSEMNVSTLELGDSALYLCASSRLSRQGEETQYFGPGTRLLVL.

A note on this clone: Other DNA sequences in the sample encode the same CDR3. This chain connects TRBV30 to TRBJ1-4; D unresolved. The CDR3 runs to 12 residues. The V end lost 2 bases, the J end lost 7 bases, and 8 bases lay between the germline ends. Germline CDR1 is GTSNPN and CDR2 is SVGIG (reference sequence). The CDR3 reads CAWSIGGEKLFF. In DNA form, the CDR3 reads TGTGCCTGGAGTATCGGAGGTGAAAAACTGTTTTTT.

This clone has just a few counts. The chain employs TRBV7-9 and TRBJ2-1; D gene ambiguous. Germline CDR1 and CDR2: SEHNR and FQNEAQ (reference sequence). V was pared by 6 bases and J by 4 bases, with 13 bases between. The CDR3 loop spans 14 amino acids. In nucleotides, the CDR3 is TGTGCCAGCAGTGAGATGGGCGGTTACAATGAGCAGTTCTTC. Amino acids: CASSEMGGYNEQFF.

This clone turned up a few times. This chain joins TRBV4-1 and TRBJ1-4; D call uncertain. The ends were cut back, 3 bases at V and 9 bases at J, with 17 bases in the middle. Per the germline V gene, CDR1 is MGHRA and CDR2 is YSYEKL. This CDR3 contains 15 residues. CDR3 protein: CASSQPRSSPKKLFF. The CDR3 nucleotides are TGCGCCAGCAGCCAGCCCAGGAGTAGCCCCAAAAAACTGTTTTTT.

This clone occurred a few times. The V and J genes are TRBV13 and TRBJ1-4, with D perhaps matching TRBD1 (6 bases). Per the germline V gene, CDR1 is PRHDT and CDR2 is FYEKMQ (reference sequence). Trimming took off 5 bases at V and 7 bases at J, with 17 bases between the two ends. CDR3 length: 15 amino acids. The CDR3 nucleotides are TGTGCCAGCAGCCTCGGCACAGGGAAATTTGAAAAACTGTTTTTT. It translates to CASSLGTGKFEKLFF.

This clone turned up a few times. This chain links TRBV5-4 with TRBJ2-3; 12 nucleotides match TRBD2. The junction had 8 bases not matched to a gene; V was cut back by 1 base and J by 5 bases. Per the germline V gene, CDR1 is SGHNT and CDR2 is YYREEE (reference sequence). This CDR3 contains 17 residues. CDR3 in DNA: TGTGCCAGCAGCTTGTGGCTAGCGGGAGGGCCGGAAGATACGCAGTATTTT. Translating gives CASSLWLAGGPEDTQYF.